This T cell receptor beta chain is from a study of Graves' ophthalmopathy and Graves' hyperthyroidism. Study-level information: The blood sample was drawn at first diagnosis and before any treatment. Broader study findings: Blood samples also showed most expanded thyroid clonotypes exceeding 0.001 frequency.

Exclusion covered patients with other autoimmune diseases or uncontrolled infections (as well as pregnancy or lactation). An approximately 9.8 ml volume of fresh peripheral blood provided the PBMCs. Of note for this clonotype: Its target is unknown.

For repertoire sequencing, the TCR beta CDR3 regions were amplified from RNA transcripts. Second-round multiplex PCR followed a first-round RT-PCR using HTBI primers. TCRdb re-analysed the multiplex PCR reads in MiXCR, keeping a single row per CDR3 protein. Among about 640,000 distinct CDR3 sequences listed, over 40% were seen once. The V gene lost 5 bases and the J gene lost 2 bases, with 15 bases spanning the gap. CDR3 size: 15 residues. Per germline, CDR1 SGHAT and CDR2 FQNNGV. The source material was peripheral blood. The sequence was obtained from an adult man with Graves' ophthalmopathy. This chain uses TRBV11-2 with TRBJ1-2; no clear D. CDR3 DNA: TGTGCCAGCAGCCGCGCATTTGTGTCCAACTATGGCTACACCTTC. Protein: CASSRAFVSNYGYTF.